This T cell receptor (beta chain) was obtained from a study of cytomegalovirus exposure and HLA in healthy donors. CDR1 and CDR2 from the germline V gene are LGHNA and YNFKEQ. The CDR3 is 16 amino acids. Deletions cut 0 bases from V and 7 bases from J, with 15 bases between. Generated by immunoSEQ multiplex PCR, the TCRdb table keeps only in-frame clones and is missing some. The sample consists of about 160,000 clones, around 85% of them appearing once. The origin of this receptor is a woman under 40 in good health and CMV-seronegative. V usage is TRBV4-2 and J usage is TRBJ1-4; possibly TRBD1 for D (6 bases). Source material: PBMCs. In nucleotides, the CDR3 is TGTGCCAGCAGCCAAGATCTTACGGCAGGGGCTGAAAAACTGTTTTTT. It is translated as CASSQDLTAGAEKLFF.